This passage covers 31 T cell receptor beta chains from one sample sequenced in a study of cytomegalovirus exposure and HLA in healthy donors. The PCR had 60 Vbeta and 13 Jbeta primers. The assay was immunoSEQ multiplex PCR, and TCRdb's table has in-frame clones only and misses some. In the table there are roughly 100,000 clones, around 81% of which are singletons. Sequenced input: PBMCs. These receptors all stem from a female donor in good health and CMV-seropositive.

The chain is built from TRBV7-2 and TRBJ2-3; 9 bases agree with TRBD2. Unmatched junction bases numbered 10, after V lost 2 bases and J lost 4 bases. CDR1 is SGHTA and CDR2 is FQGNSA in the germline V gene. The CDR3 covers 17 residues. The CDR3 reads CASSLLVGTSLPDTQYF. CDR3 nucleotide sequence: TGTGCCAGCAGCTTACTTGTAGGGACTAGCCTCCCAGATACGCAGTATTTT.

The rearrangement links TRBV27 to TRBJ1-1; 9 bases are shared with TRBD1. The CDR3 contains 17 residues. V lost 4 bases to trimming and J lost 1 base; unmatched junction nucleotides: 10. Looked up from germline, CDR1 is MNHEY and CDR2 is SMNVEV (reference sequence). CDR3 residues: CASSSYRGRGGNTEAFF. Written as DNA, the CDR3 is TGTGCCAGCAGTTCCTACAGGGGGCGCGGCGGGAACACTGAAGCTTTCTTT.

This chain links TRBV29-1 with TRBJ2-1, with a tentative D call TRBD2 (6 bases). Trimming pared 6 bases from V and 9 bases from J, leaving 21 bases between. Germline CDR1 SQVTM, CDR2 ANQGSEA. The CDR3 runs to 14 residues. CDR3 in amino acids: CSVRRDLAVREQFF. CDR3 DNA sequence: TGCAGCGTCCGCCGGGACTTGGCCGTCCGTGAGCAGTTCTTC.

The gene calls are TRBV12-5 and TRBJ2-5, with unresolved D. The V gene's germline CDR1 is LGHNT and CDR2 FRNRAP. There are 15 residues in the CDR3. Trimming shortened V by 1 base and J by 4 bases, and 13 bases separated the two germline ends. The CDR3: CASGLARLSGETQYF. CDR3 in DNA: TGTGCTAGTGGTTTGGCCCGTCTGTCGGGAGAGACCCAGTACTTC.

This clone was observed a handful of times. As DNA, the CDR3 is TGTGCCAGCAGGAACAGGGGGCGAAGCACTGAAGCTTTCTTT. Its translation is CASRNRGRSTEAFF. The V gene is TRBV6-5, the J gene TRBJ1-1; 9 nucleotides match TRBD1. J gave up 4 bases and V 6 bases, and 6 bases lay outside the gene matches. This CDR3 is built from 14 residues. Germline CDR1 reads MNHEY; CDR2 reads SVGAGI.

V is TRBV5-1 and J is TRBJ1-3; 8 positions agree with TRBD1. With 3 bases clipped from V and 8 bases from J, the junction kept 7 bases outside the gene matches. CDR1 is SGHRS, CDR2 YFSETQ, per germline. This CDR3 is built from 14 residues. The CDR3 bases are TGCGCCAGCAGCTCTGGACAGGGAGTGTACACCATATATTTT. Encoded protein: CASSSGQGVYTIYF.

This chain connects TRBV19 to TRBJ1-5; 8 bases map to TRBD1. With V trimmed by 7 bases and J by 6 bases, 14 bases remained unmatched. The germline V gene has CDR1 LNHDA and CDR2 SQIVND (reference sequence). The CDR3 has 16 amino acids. CDR3 loop: CASTNTRQGRFQPQHF. In nucleotides, the CDR3 is TGTGCCAGTACCAATACTCGACAGGGGCGGTTTCAGCCCCAGCATTTT.

This clone has a single count. CDR3 sequence (DNA): TGTGCCAGCTCAACCCGGGACAGCGGAACCGGGGAGCTGTTTTTT. Amino acids: CASSTRDSGTGELFF. J is TRBJ2-2 and V is TRBV18; 7 positions match TRBD1. The trim removed 5 bases at V and 5 bases at J, leaving 8 bases unmatched. Germline V gives CDR1 KGHSH, CDR2 LQKENI. CDR3 length equals 15 residues.

The chain has TRBV9 and TRBJ1-2; 11 bases align to TRBD1. This CDR3 has 14 amino acids. CDR1 and CDR2 (germline): SGDLS, YYNGEE. With V trimmed by 5 bases and J by 4 bases, 4 bases remained unmatched. CDR3 sequence: CASRDRGRGYGYTF. The DNA for the CDR3 is TGTGCCAGCAGGGACAGGGGGCGCGGCTATGGCTACACCTTC.

V is TRBV20-1 and J is TRBJ1-1; D unclear. Trimming shortened V by 0 bases and J by 6 bases, and 5 bases separated the two germline ends. Germline V gene sequence: CDR1 DFQATT, CDR2 SNEGSKA (reference sequence). The CDR3 consists of 11 residues. CDR3 region: CSARDGAEAFF. CDR3 nucleotides: TGCAGTGCTAGAGACGGAGCTGAAGCTTTCTTT.

The rearrangement links TRBV9 to TRBJ2-3, with a weak D call TRBD1 (5 bases). This CDR3 spans 14 amino acids. Germline CDR1 is SGDLS and CDR2 is YYNGEE. Trimming removed 4 bases at V and 4 bases at J, with 13 bases between. CDR3 sequence reads: CASSLRVGADTQYF. The CDR3 nucleotides are TGTGCCAGCAGCCTCAGGGTTGGGGCAGATACGCAGTATTTT.

V is TRBV7-2 and J is TRBJ2-5; 11 nucleotides agree with TRBD1. Germline values: CDR1 SGHTA, CDR2 FQGNSA. The CDR3 loop spans 15 amino acids. V lost 4 bases, J lost 5 bases, and 6 bases stayed unmatched. CDR3 region: CASSSRTGGFETQYF. The CDR3 DNA sequence: TGTGCCAGCAGCTCCCGGACAGGGGGCTTCGAGACCCAGTACTTC. Full variable domain (missing parts from reference TRBV7-2 and TRBJ2-5): GAGVSQSPSNKVTEKGKDVELRCDPISGHTALYWYRQSLGQGLEFLIYFQGNSAPDKSGLPSDRFSAERTGGSVSTLTIQRTQQEDSAVYLCASSSRTGGFETQYFGPGTRLLVL.

The J gene is TRBJ1-5, the V gene TRBV1. TRBV1 is a recognized pseudogene. This CDR3 spans 16 amino acids. The DNA of the CDR3 is TGCACCCGCAGCCAAGCTAGTGGATATAGCAATCAGCCCCAGCATTTT. It encodes CTRSQASGYSNQPQHF.

This sequence joins TRBV19 and TRBJ2-1; D is perhaps TRBD1 (5 bases). The CDR3 spans 13 residues. In germline, CDR1 is LNHDA, CDR2 SQIVND (reference sequence). Trimming stripped 3 bases from V and 9 bases from J, with 12 bases between. CDR3 DNA: TGTGCCAGTAGTATCCCCAGGGTCCCTGAGCAGTTCTTC. As protein: CASSIPRVPEQFF.

The chain combines TRBV14 with TRBJ2-3; TRBD2 might be the D (6 bases). Trimming shortened V by 0 bases and J by 0 bases, and 13 bases separated the two germline ends. The V gene's germline CDR1 is SGHDN and CDR2 FVKESK. The CDR3 has 17 residues. CDR3 residues: CASSQEGGSYSTDTQYF. For the CDR3, the DNA is TGTGCCAGCAGCCAAGAGGGAGGCAGCTATAGCACAGATACGCAGTATTTT.

The genes are TRBV27 and TRBJ2-6; 9 bases line up with TRBD1. Germline assignment: CDR1 MNHEY and CDR2 SMNVEV (reference sequence). J was trimmed by 0 bases and V by 5 bases; bases with no gene match: 11. The CDR3 extends over 19 amino acids. DNA for the CDR3: TGTGCCAGCAGTAGAATACAGGGGGCCCTCTACTCTGGGGCCAACGTCCTGACTTTC. Translating it yields CASSRIQGALYSGANVLTF. Supplemented by reference TRBV27 and TRBJ2-6, the full variable domain reads EAQVTQNPRYLITVTGKKLTVTCSQNMNHEYMSWYRQDPGLGLRQIYYSMNVEVTDKGDVPEGYKVSRKEKRNFPLILESPSPNQTSLYFCASSRIQGALYSGANVLTFGAGSRLTVL.

For this clone: The CDR3 ends on some other residue instead of the conserved phenylalanine or tryptophan, so this is likely a read error. The DNA is left out, because the CDR3 cannot be placed on it with certainty; the CDR3 is given as TCRdb lists it. This rearrangement joins TRBV11-2 to TRBJ2-7; the table's TRBD1 call for D was not verified on the DNA. Per the germline V gene, CDR1 is SGHAT and CDR2 is FQNNGV. The CDR3 sequence runs 12 residues, both termini included. CDR3 in amino acids: CASSPGGGDNSI.

V is TRBV5-6 and J is TRBJ1-2; D may be TRBD1 (6 bases). There are 12 residues in the CDR3. Trimming shortened V by 1 base and J by 7 bases, and 8 bases separated the two germline ends. Germline V gene data show CDR1 as SGHDT and CDR2 as YYEEEE. Here the CDR3 DNA reads TGTGCCAGCAGCTTGACAGGGCCTGGCTACACCTTC. The encoded protein is CASSLTGPGYTF.

The chain couples TRBV4-1 to TRBJ1-4; 7 nucleotides align to TRBD1. There are 16 residues in the CDR3. The trim removed 3 bases at V and 5 bases at J, leaving 9 bases unmatched. The germline V gene encodes CDR1 MGHRA and CDR2 YSYEKL. The CDR3 DNA reads as TGCGCCAGCAGCCAGGAAGACAGGGCGGCAAATGAAAAACTGTTTTTT. Translated, it gives CASSQEDRAANEKLFF.

This clone has only a few counts. The CDR3 protein is CASSEIWGETEAFF. For the CDR3, the DNA is TGTGCCAGCAGTGAAATTTGGGGGGAAACTGAAGCTTTCTTT. The chain couples TRBV2 to TRBJ1-1; D may be TRBD1 (5 bases). Trimming removed 2 bases from V and 5 bases from J, with 12 bases in between. Germline CDR1 is SNHLY and CDR2 is FYNNEI. The length of the CDR3 is 14 residues.

This clone appeared a single time. The chain has TRBV5-4 and TRBJ2-5; maybe TRBD1 (6 bases). Germline CDR1 is SGHNT and CDR2 is YYREEE (reference sequence). V was cut by 4 bases and J by 3 bases, with 7 bases left in between. This CDR3 has 12 residues. DNA for the CDR3: TGTGCCAGCAGCCGACAGGAAGAGACCCAGTACTTC. Protein: CASSRQEETQYF.

The gene calls are TRBV9 and TRBJ2-1; D is unclear. The germline gives CDR1 SGDLS, CDR2 YYNGEE. V shed 0 bases and J shed 0 bases, with 7 bases lying between them. The CDR3 contains 15 residues. In DNA form, the CDR3 reads TGTGCCAGCAGCGTAGCCCCGAGCTCCTACAATGAGCAGTTCTTC. Its protein product is CASSVAPSSYNEQFF.

The rearrangement joins TRBV6-5 to TRBJ1-1; 7 nucleotides match TRBD1. Losses at the gene ends were 4 bases for V and 1 base for J; bases not matched to a gene: 3. The V gene's germline CDR1 is MNHEY and CDR2 SVGAGI. This CDR3 comprises 14 residues. CDR3 sequence: CASSLTGTNTEAFF. The CDR3 region has the DNA TGTGCCAGCAGTTTGACAGGGACGAACACTGAAGCTTTCTTT.

The J gene is TRBJ2-7, the V gene TRBV15; 7 bases map to TRBD2. The junction had 5 bases not matched to a gene; V was cut back by 0 bases and J by 3 bases. The CDR3 contains 15 residues. Per germline, CDR1 LNHNV and CDR2 YYDKDF (reference sequence). DNA of the CDR3: TGTGCCACCAGCAGAGATCAGGCTAGCGGCTACGAGCAGTACTTC. Its protein is CATSRDQASGYEQYF.

The chain carries TRBV7-9 and TRBJ2-7; possibly TRBD1 for D (5 bases). V gave up 5 bases and J gave up 7 bases, with 9 bases separating them. The CDR3 consists of 11 residues. The germline V gene encodes CDR1 SEHNR and CDR2 FQNEAQ (reference sequence). The CDR3: CASSTSGEQYF. The CDR3 region has the DNA TGTGCCAGCAGCACATCAGGGGAGCAGTACTTC.

CDR3 nucleotide sequence: TGTGCCAGCAGCTCCGGGACAGGGGTTTTGACTGAAGCTTTCTTT. Translating it yields CASSSGTGVLTEAFF. The genes are TRBV7-9 and TRBJ1-1, with TRBD1 matching 10 bases. From germline, CDR1 is SEHNR and CDR2 FQNEAQ (reference sequence). V shed 4 bases, J shed 5 bases, and the junction held 7 bases outside the gene matches. The CDR3 is made up of 15 amino acids.

The chain employs TRBV2 and TRBJ2-5; TRBD2 agrees at 9 bases. The better agreement between TRBJ2-7 and the DNA end casts doubt on the J call. From germline, CDR1 is SNHLY and CDR2 FYNNEI. The CDR3 is made up of 13 amino acids. CDR3 region: CASNQRGVYEQYF. The CDR3 nucleotides read TGTGCCAGCAATCAGCGGGGGGTCTACGAGCAGTACTTC.

The chain carries TRBV5-4 and TRBJ2-3, with 11 bases identical to TRBD2. Germline assignment: CDR1 SGHNT and CDR2 YYREEE (reference sequence). Trimming cost V 7 bases and J 10 bases; bases outside gene matches: 14. The CDR3 covers 15 residues. CDR3 sequence (DNA): TGTGCCAGCTCGGGGGTGTTAGCGGGGGGGCCAGCGCAGTATTTT. Translating it yields CASSGVLAGGPAQYF.

The V call is TRBV6-1, the J call TRBJ1-1; maybe TRBD1 (6 bases). The CDR3 has 15 residues. V gave up 3 bases and J gave up 2 bases, with 13 bases separating them. Germline CDR1 MNHNS, CDR2 SASEGT. Written as DNA, the CDR3 is TGTGCCAGCAGTGATAGAGGACAGTTTAACACTGAAGCTTTCTTT. It is translated as CASSDRGQFNTEAFF.

This chain uses TRBV27 with TRBJ2-3; 12 bases are a match to TRBD2. Unmatched junction bases numbered 11, after V lost 8 bases and J lost 5 bases. This CDR3 spans 16 amino acids. Germline CDR1 reads MNHEY; CDR2 reads SMNVEV (reference sequence). This CDR3 reads CASSRASGRAVDTQYF. The CDR3 nucleotides read TGTGCCAGCTCTCGGGCTAGCGGGAGGGCCGTAGATACGCAGTATTTT.

The sample holds one count of this clone. V usage is TRBV7-2 and J usage is TRBJ2-5; D possibly corresponds to TRBD1 (5 bases). Germline loops: CDR1 SGHTA, CDR2 FQGNSA. V was shortened by 5 bases and J by 5 bases, with 15 bases between the two germline ends. CDR3 size: 14 residues. This CDR3 is CASSPVRGSETQYF. Written as DNA, the CDR3 is TGTGCCAGCAGCCCGGTTAGGGGCTCGGAGACCCAGTACTTC.